The 30 T cell receptor beta chains below all came from one sample that was sequenced in a study of regulatory T cells in long-lasting Graves disease. Arm-PCR of CDR3 regions and iRepertoire HTBI primers were the basis on which TCR beta libraries were built. TCRdb passed the multiplex PCR reads through MiXCR, listing each CDR3 protein once. Found here are a few hundred thousand distinct CDR3 sequences, roughly a fifth of them singletons; the top ten hold about an eighth. Indicated time point: newly diagnosed GD, antithyroid drugs for less than 3 months. From RNA extracted from PBMCs, the TCR library was made. These data were also reused for a study on T cells in Graves' hyperthyroidism and ophthalmopathy.

This material consisted of peripheral blood mononuclear cells (PBMCs), taken at new diagnosis, from a patient treated with antithyroid drugs. Receptors were obtained from a woman in her twenties or thirties with Graves disease.

This clonotype showed up many times. V and J are TRBV27 and TRBJ1-2, with D uncertain. V dropped 1 base and J dropped 2 bases, with 8 bases sitting between them. The germline V gene encodes CDR1 MNHEY and CDR2 SMNVEV (reference sequence). CDR3 length: 14 amino acids. Here the CDR3 reads CASSLFPSNYGYTF. CDR3 DNA sequence: TGTGCCAGCAGTTTATTTCCTTCAAACTATGGCTACACCTTC.

This clonotype was found many times. The genes are TRBV18 and TRBJ2-1; tentatively, D is TRBD2 (6 bases). Germline values: CDR1 KGHSH, CDR2 LQKENI. CDR3 size: 14 residues. V lost 6 bases and J 0 bases, leaving 9 bases between the germline ends. In DNA, the CDR3 is TGTGCCAGCTCTGGAGGGAGCTCCTACAATGAGCAGTTCTTC. Translation gives CASSGGSSYNEQFF.

This sequence joins TRBV7-9 and TRBJ2-3; D is perhaps TRBD1 (6 bases). The CDR3 spans 14 residues. Germline CDR1 SEHNR, CDR2 FQNEAQ (reference sequence). The V end was cut by 6 bases, the J end by 6 bases, with 16 bases between. CDR3 nucleotide sequence: TGTGCCAGCAGGGGGGCGGGCCAGTGGGATACGCAGTATTTT. Its protein product is CASRGAGQWDTQYF.

In this sample, this clonotype turned up a few times. V gene TRBV2 combines with J gene TRBJ2-3; D could derive from TRBD1 or TRBD2 (5 bases each). V lost 8 bases to trimming and J lost 5 bases, with 14 bases between them. Germline CDR1 SNHLY, CDR2 FYNNEI. This CDR3 spans 13 amino acids. The CDR3 region is CASQGKRGDTQYF. As DNA, the CDR3 is TGTGCCAGCCAGGGCAAACGGGGAGATACGCAGTATTTT.

This clonotype has a count of ten or more. This rearrangement joins TRBV10-3 to TRBJ2-3; D could derive from TRBD1 or TRBD2 (5 bases each). The CDR3 is made up of 15 amino acids. Germline loops: CDR1 ENHRY, CDR2 SYGVKD. V lost 3 bases, J lost 5 bases, and 15 bases lay in between. CDR3 amino acids: CAISDPGTPEDTQYF. In nucleotides, the CDR3 is TGTGCCATCAGTGACCCCGGGACCCCCGAAGATACGCAGTATTTT.

This clonotype was picked up a small number of times. The rearrangement joins TRBV4-2 to TRBJ2-3, with 11 positions matching TRBD1. Germline V gives CDR1 LGHNA, CDR2 YNFKEQ. V shed 4 bases, J shed 6 bases, and the junction held 6 bases outside the gene matches. This CDR3 is 15 amino acids long. The CDR3 protein is CASSPGQGDDDTQYF. CDR3 DNA sequence: TGTGCCAGCAGCCCGGGACAGGGGGACGACGATACGCAGTATTTT.

In regard to this clonotype: A read error is possible here, since a much larger clone lies one base away. The chain links TRBV7-8 to TRBJ2-2; maybe TRBD1 (7 bases). The germline gives CDR1 SGHVS, CDR2 FQNEAQ. The CDR3 extends over 16 amino acids. DNA for the CDR3: TGTGCCATCAGCTTAATTGCGCAGGGGGGCACCGGGGAGCTGTTTTTT. This translates into CAISLIAQGGTGELFF.

This clonotype was seen repeatedly, ten times or more. J is TRBJ2-7 and V is TRBV4-1, with D possibly matching TRBD2 (5 bases). CDR3 size: 17 residues. V was trimmed by 3 bases and J by 5 bases, leaving 23 bases between them. The V gene's germline CDR1 is MGHRA and CDR2 YSYEKL. The chain's CDR3 is CASSQVNMGFSDHEQYF. The DNA of the CDR3 is TGCGCCAGCAGCCAGGTCAACATGGGTTTTAGCGACCACGAGCAGTACTTC.

This clonotype has only one observation. J is TRBJ2-6 and V is TRBV5-6, with D possibly TRBD1 on 6 matching bases. Germline V gene data show CDR1 as SGHDT and CDR2 as YYEEEE. This CDR3 comprises 18 residues. V was trimmed by 0 bases and J by 1 base, leaving 14 bases between them. The CDR3 is CASSLDRAWESGANVLTF. The CDR3 coding sequence is TGTGCCAGCAGCTTGGACAGGGCTTGGGAATCTGGGGCCAACGTCCTGACTTTC.

This clonotype occurred many times. The chain combines TRBV3-1 with TRBJ1-3; no definite D call. V dropped 2 bases and J dropped 0 bases, with 8 bases sitting between them. The CDR3 runs 15 residues. Germline V gene lookup returns CDR1 LGHDT and CDR2 YNNKEL (reference sequence). The CDR3 nucleotides read TGTGCCAGCAGCCAACACGGACGCTCTGGAAACACCATATATTTT. This translates into CASSQHGRSGNTIYF. Drawing the rest from reference TRBV3-1 and TRBJ1-3, the complete variable domain is DTAVSQTPKYLVTQMGNDKSIKCEQNLGHDTMYWYKQDSKKFLKIMFSYNNKELIINETVPNRFSPKSPDKAHLNLHINSLELGDSAVYFCASSQHGRSGNTIYFGEGSWLTVV.

This clonotype was seen repeatedly, ten times or more. The J gene is TRBJ2-2, the V gene TRBV9; 11 bases map to TRBD2. This CDR3 contains 17 residues. Germline V gene sequence: CDR1 SGDLS, CDR2 YYNGEE. J lost 9 bases, V lost 4 bases, and 14 bases had no gene match. CDR3 residues: CASSPRPSGGLHRELFF. CDR3 DNA: TGTGCCAGCAGCCCCCGGCCTAGCGGGGGGCTCCACCGGGAGCTGTTTTTT.

This clonotype was found many times. V and J are TRBV4-1 and TRBJ1-4, with 7 bases that match TRBD1. This CDR3 comprises 16 residues. V trimming: 1 base; J trimming: 2 bases; junction bases outside the gene matches: 4. From germline, CDR1 is MGHRA and CDR2 YSYEKL. The CDR3 here is CASSQGTTGTNEKLFF. The CDR3 DNA reads TGCGCCAGCAGCCAAGGGACGACAGGGACTAATGAAAAACTGTTTTTT.

This clonotype showed up just a few times. In DNA form, the CDR3 reads TGTGCCAGCAGCCAAGTCGGGGGGCCCACAGATACGCAGTATTTT. This encodes CASSQVGGPTDTQYF. The chain has TRBV14 and TRBJ2-3, with D tentatively TRBD2 (7 bases). The germline V gene has CDR1 SGHDN and CDR2 FVKESK. The length of the CDR3 is 15 residues. V lost 1 base and J 2 bases, leaving 10 bases between the germline ends.

The chain couples TRBV29-1 to TRBJ2-1; 7 nucleotides align to TRBD1. This CDR3 contains 14 residues. The J segment lost 4 bases and the V segment lost 3 bases, leaving 6 bases of the junction unmatched. Germline CDR1 SQVTM, CDR2 ANQGSEA. In DNA form, the CDR3 reads TGCAGCGTTGAGGACAGGCTTCTTTACAATGAGCAGTTCTTC. This codes for CSVEDRLLYNEQFF.

This clonotype has only a few counts. Here the CDR3 reads CASSRLGTGILEQFF. The CDR3 nucleotides read TGTGCCAGCAGCCGACTCGGGACAGGCATCCTTGAGCAGTTCTTC. This chain uses TRBV11-2 with TRBJ2-1, with 8 nucleotides matching TRBD1. Germline lookup yields CDR1 SGHAT and CDR2 FQNNGV. The CDR3 runs to 15 residues. The trim removed 5 bases at V and 9 bases at J, leaving 12 bases unmatched.

Comment on this clonotype: Only one base separates this from a far larger clonotype, so it likely reflects a read error. The CDR3 DNA follows: TGTGCCAGCAGTTTCGGGCCGCACCAAGAGACCCAGTACTTC. It codes for CASSFGPHQETQYF. This sequence joins TRBV5-5 and TRBJ2-5; unclear D gene. V was clipped by 5 bases and J by 0 bases, with 11 bases between them. Per germline, CDR1 SGHKS and CDR2 YYEKEE (reference sequence). This CDR3 has 14 residues.

This clonotype was detected many times. V usage is TRBV30 and J usage is TRBJ1-4; 10 positions agree with TRBD1. The V and J ends lost 4 bases and 6 bases, in that order; junction bases with no gene match: 5. Germline CDR1 GTSNPN, CDR2 SVGIG (reference sequence). The CDR3 is 14 amino acids. The DNA for the CDR3 is TGTGCCTGGACCCCGGGACAGGGGTATGAAAAACTGTTTTTT. This codes for CAWTPGQGYEKLFF.

This clonotype was seen ten or more times. The chain links TRBV5-1 to TRBJ2-3; possible D gene TRBD1, 5 bases. V was trimmed by 3 bases and J by 6 bases, leaving 11 bases between them. This CDR3 contains 13 residues. Germline CDR1 and CDR2: SGHRS and YFSETQ. CDR3 DNA sequence: TGCGCCAGCAGCTCGTGGCCAGGGGATACGCAGTATTTT. Amino acid sequence: CASSSWPGDTQYF.

This clonotype was counted ten times or more. Here the CDR3 DNA reads TGCGCCAGCAGCTCGGGCCCGGTGGTCTCCTACGAGCAGTACTTC. This sequence encodes CASSSGPVVSYEQYF. The chain combines TRBV5-1 with TRBJ2-7, with D uncertain. Deletions cut 3 bases from V and 0 bases from J, with 13 bases between. The length of the CDR3 is 15 residues. Germline lookup yields CDR1 SGHRS and CDR2 YFSETQ.

This clonotype has a count of ten or more. The chain links TRBV12-3 or TRBV12-4 to TRBJ2-7, with a tentative D call TRBD2 (6 bases). This CDR3 comprises 15 residues. The V end lost 3 bases, the J end lost 1 base, and 13 bases lay between the germline ends. The CDR3 DNA reads TGTGCCAGCAGTTTCCTCGGCCTAGCGTCCTACGAGCAGTACTTC. This translates into CASSFLGLASYEQYF.

The genes are TRBV3-1 and TRBJ2-1; D may match TRBD1 or TRBD2 (5 bases each). Germline CDR1 reads LGHDT; CDR2 reads YNNKEL (reference sequence). The ends were cut back, 1 base at V and 13 bases at J, with 11 bases in the middle. The CDR3 sequence is 12 residues long. The CDR3 spells CASSQVERGQFF. As DNA, the CDR3 is TGTGCCAGCAGCCAAGTGGAGAGGGGCCAGTTCTTC.

This clonotype was detected many times. This chain joins TRBV6-1 and TRBJ1-1; tentative D call: TRBD1 (5 bases). This CDR3 comprises 16 residues. Germline-derived CDR1 and CDR2 are MNHNS and SASEGT. Trimming removed 10 bases from V and 1 base from J, with 22 bases in between. CDR3 sequence: CATRARGGLTNTEAFF. The CDR3, as DNA: TGTGCCACCAGGGCCCGGGGGGGACTAACGAACACTGAAGCTTTCTTT.

The table lists this clonotype with many counts. This rearrangement joins TRBV5-1 to TRBJ2-7, with D hard to call. The germline CDR1 and CDR2 sequences are SGHRS and YFSETQ. Trimming stripped 0 bases from V and 0 bases from J, with 4 bases between. The CDR3 length is 13 residues. CDR3 region: CASSLVNSYEQYF. The DNA for the CDR3 is TGCGCCAGCAGCTTGGTCAACTCCTACGAGCAGTACTTC.

This chain joins TRBV6-2 or TRBV6-3 and TRBJ2-7; 13 bases align to TRBD2. V was pared by 6 bases and J by 2 bases, with 7 bases of the junction left unmatched. Per germline, CDR1 MNHEY and CDR2 SVGEGT. The CDR3 has 16 residues. CDR3 nucleotide sequence: TGTGCCAGCAGCTGGACTAGCGGGAGCCTTGCCTACGAGCAGTACTTC. Protein product: CASSWTSGSLAYEQYF.

This clonotype showed up just a few times. The V call is TRBV4-1, the J call TRBJ1-4; no reliable D call. V lost 0 bases and J lost 7, with 18 bases in between. CDR1 is MGHRA, CDR2 YSYEKL, per germline. The CDR3 loop spans 17 amino acids. CDR3: CASSQDALGYSIEKLFF. CDR3 coding DNA: TGCGCCAGCAGCCAAGATGCTCTAGGTTATTCAATTGAAAAACTGTTTTTT.

This clonotype was recorded at least ten times. DNA for the CDR3: TGTGCCAGTAGTATTGGGGGCGGGCCCACCTCCTACAATGAGCAGTTCTTC. This encodes CASSIGGGPTSYNEQFF. V usage is TRBV19 and J usage is TRBJ2-1; D perhaps matches TRBD1 (6 bases). Germline V gene sequence: CDR1 LNHDA, CDR2 SQIVND (reference sequence). There are 17 residues in the CDR3. Trimming took off 3 bases at V and 0 bases at J, with 15 bases between the two ends.

At least ten counts were recorded for this clonotype. The chain uses TRBV2 and TRBJ2-1; 7 bases are a match to TRBD2. V was clipped by 8 bases and J by 7 bases; unmatched bases: 14. Germline assignment: CDR1 SNHLY and CDR2 FYNNEI. The CDR3 extends over 15 amino acids. CDR3 DNA sequence: TGTGCCAGCGCCTTAAGTGGCGGGAGACAAAATGAGCAGTTCTTC. It encodes CASALSGGRQNEQFF.

Remarks on this clonotype: This is likely an artifact of a read error, given a far larger clone one base away. The chain uses TRBV6-2 or TRBV6-3 and TRBJ1-2, with a weak D call TRBD1 (6 bases). V shed 7 bases and J shed 8 bases, with 20 bases lying between them. This CDR3 comprises 14 residues. Germline assignment: CDR1 MNHEY and CDR2 SVGEGT. CDR3 sequence (DNA): TGTGCCAGCACTACAGGGATAGGGATGGGAGGCTACACCTTC. Its protein is CASTTGIGMGGYTF.

Only a few counts were recorded for this clonotype. A much larger clone lies a single base off, so this may be a read error. The chain uses TRBV6-5 and TRBJ1-2; D not certain. This CDR3 region has 16 residues. Trimming removed 2 bases from V and 4 bases from J, with 17 bases in between. Looked up from germline, CDR1 is MNHEY and CDR2 is SVGAGI. For the CDR3, the DNA is TGTGCCAGCAGTTACAGGACGGGTGTCGAACGCTATGGCTACACCTTC. The encoded protein is CASSYRTGVERYGYTF.

This clonotype was detected ten times or more. The rearrangement joins TRBV5-5 to TRBJ1-1; 9 bases fit TRBD1. The trim removed 7 bases at V and 0 bases at J, leaving 7 bases unmatched. The CDR3 has 15 residues. Germline-derived CDR1 and CDR2 are SGHKS and YYEKEE (reference sequence). The CDR3 coding sequence is TGTGCCAGCTCAGGGACAGGGTATATGAACACTGAAGCTTTCTTT. As protein: CASSGTGYMNTEAFF.